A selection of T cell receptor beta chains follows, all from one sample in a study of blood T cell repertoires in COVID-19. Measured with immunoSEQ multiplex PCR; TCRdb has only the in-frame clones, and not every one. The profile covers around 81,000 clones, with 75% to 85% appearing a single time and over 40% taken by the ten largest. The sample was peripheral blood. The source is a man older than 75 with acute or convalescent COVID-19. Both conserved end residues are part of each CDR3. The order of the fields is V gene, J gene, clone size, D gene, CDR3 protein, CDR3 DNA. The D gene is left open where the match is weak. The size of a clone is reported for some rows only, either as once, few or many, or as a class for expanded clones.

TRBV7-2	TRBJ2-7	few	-	CASSPLAYYEQYF	TGTGCCAGCAGCCCTCTAGCGTACTACGAGCAGTACTTC
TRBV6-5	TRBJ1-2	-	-	CATLEQGIRGYTF	TGTGCCACATTGGAACAGGGAATTCGAGGCTACACCTTC
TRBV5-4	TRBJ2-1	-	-	CASSMDTYNEQFF	TGTGCCAGCAGCATGGACACATACAATGAGCAGTTCTTC
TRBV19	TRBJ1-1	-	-	CASSGAGRGRFNTEAFF	TGTGCCAGTAGTGGGGCTGGACGAGGCCGATTTAACACTGAAGCTTTCTTT
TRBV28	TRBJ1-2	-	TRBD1	CASSSSSGTGGLYGYTF	TGTGCCAGCAGTTCTTCCTCCGGGACAGGGGGCCTCTATGGCTACACCTTC
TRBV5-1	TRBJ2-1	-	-	CASRSSGGSSYNEQFF	TGCGCCAGCAGGTCTTCTGGGGGGAGCTCCTACAATGAGCAGTTCTTC
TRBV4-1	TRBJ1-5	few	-	CASSQDVDYGQPQHF	TGCGCCAGCAGCCAAGACGTGGACTACGGTCAGCCCCAGCATTTT
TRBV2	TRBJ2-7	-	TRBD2	CASSVPGGVQQYF	TGTGCCAGCAGTGTCCCGGGGGGTGTCCAGCAGTACTTC
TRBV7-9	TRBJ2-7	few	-	CASSLLTAGSYEQYF	TGTGCCAGCAGCTTACTGACAGCAGGATCCTACGAGCAGTACTTC
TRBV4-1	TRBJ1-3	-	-	CASSQVSGGTGNTIYF	TGCGCCAGCAGCCAAGTCTCCGGAGGGACTGGAAACACCATATATTTT
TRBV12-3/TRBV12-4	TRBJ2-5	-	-	CASGFKGGETQYF	TGTGCCAGCGGGTTTAAAGGAGGGGAGACCCAGTACTTC
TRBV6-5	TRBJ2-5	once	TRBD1	CASSPGGTGLGTQYF	TGTGCCAGCAGTCCCGGCGGGACAGGGTTAGGGACCCAGTACTTC
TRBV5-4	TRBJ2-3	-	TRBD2	CASRRDLAGVTDTQYF	TGTGCCAGCAGGAGAGATTTAGCGGGAGTGACAGATACGCAGTATTTT
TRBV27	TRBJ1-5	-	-	CASSRYTGVQPQHF	TGTGCCAGCAGTCGGTACACCGGAGTCCAGCCCCAGCATTTT
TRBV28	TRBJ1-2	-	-	CASSLEGGYGYTF	TGTGCCAGCAGTTTGGAGGGAGGCTATGGCTACACCTTC
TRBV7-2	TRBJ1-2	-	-	CASSLQITNYGYTF	TGTGCCAGCAGCTTACAGATCACTAACTATGGCTACACCTTC
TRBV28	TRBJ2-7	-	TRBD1	CASKTGGSYEQYF	TGTGCCAGCAAGACAGGGGGATCCTACGAGCAGTACTTC
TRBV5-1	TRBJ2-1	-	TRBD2	CASSLTGTRSHEQFF	TGCGCCAGCAGCTTAACCGGGACTAGGTCCCATGAGCAGTTCTTC
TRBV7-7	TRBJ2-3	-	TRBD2	CASSLGLAGSTDTQYF	TGTGCCAGCAGCTTAGGGCTAGCGGGAAGCACAGATACGCAGTATTTT
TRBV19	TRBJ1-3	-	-	CASSMGSLNTIYF	TGTGCCAGTAGTATGGGCAGCTTAAACACCATATATTTT
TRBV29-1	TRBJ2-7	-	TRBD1	CSVEGPQGDSFYEQYF	TGCAGCGTTGAGGGCCCCCAGGGGGATTCTTTTTACGAGCAGTACTTC
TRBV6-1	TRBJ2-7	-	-	CASSEEPTAYEQYF	TGTGCCAGCAGCGAAGAACCTACGGCCTACGAGCAGTACTTC
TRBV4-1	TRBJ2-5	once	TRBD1	CASSQAGTGWAVRYF	TGCGCCAGCAGCCAAGCCGGGACAGGGTGGGCGGTCAGGTACTTC
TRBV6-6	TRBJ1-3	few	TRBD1	CASSSLGQGNTIYF	TGTGCCAGCAGTTCGTTGGGACAGGGAAACACCATATATTTT